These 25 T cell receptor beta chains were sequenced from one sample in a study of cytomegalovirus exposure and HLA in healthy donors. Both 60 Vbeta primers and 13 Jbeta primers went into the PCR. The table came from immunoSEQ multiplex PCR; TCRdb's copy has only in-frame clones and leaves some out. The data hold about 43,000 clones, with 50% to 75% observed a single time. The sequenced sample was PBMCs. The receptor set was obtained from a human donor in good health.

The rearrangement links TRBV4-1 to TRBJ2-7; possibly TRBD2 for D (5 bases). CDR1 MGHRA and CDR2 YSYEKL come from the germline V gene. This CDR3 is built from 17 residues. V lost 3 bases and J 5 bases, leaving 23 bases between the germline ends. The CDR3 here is CASSQKHYDYPPHEQYF. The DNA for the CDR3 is TGCGCCAGCAGCCAGAAACACTACGACTACCCCCCGCACGAGCAGTACTTC.

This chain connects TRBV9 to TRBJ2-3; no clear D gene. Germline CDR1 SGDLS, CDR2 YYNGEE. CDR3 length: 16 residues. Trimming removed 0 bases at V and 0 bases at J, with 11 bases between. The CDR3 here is CASSVGTAASTDTQYF. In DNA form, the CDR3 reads TGTGCCAGCAGCGTAGGAACAGCAGCTAGCACAGATACGCAGTATTTT.

The DNA for the CDR3 is TGTGCCAGCAGTTCCTCACATTCGAACGGCTACACCTTC. It codes for CASSSSHSNGYTF. The chain uses TRBV6-5 and TRBJ1-2; D is unresolved. The CDR3 covers 13 residues. The V gene's germline CDR1 is MNHEY and CDR2 SVGAGI. The V end was cut by 4 bases, the J end by 8 bases, with 14 bases between.

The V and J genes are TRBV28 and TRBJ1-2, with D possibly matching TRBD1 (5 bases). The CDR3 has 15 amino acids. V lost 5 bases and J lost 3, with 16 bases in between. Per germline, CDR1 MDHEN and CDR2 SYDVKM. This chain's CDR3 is CASSVTLGGYYGYTF. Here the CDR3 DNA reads TGTGCCAGCAGTGTGACACTCGGGGGGTACTATGGCTACACCTTC.

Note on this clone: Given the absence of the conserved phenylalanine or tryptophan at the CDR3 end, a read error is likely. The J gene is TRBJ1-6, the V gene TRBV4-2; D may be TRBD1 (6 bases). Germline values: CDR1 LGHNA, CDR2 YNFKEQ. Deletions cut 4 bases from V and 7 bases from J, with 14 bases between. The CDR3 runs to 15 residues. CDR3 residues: CASSRETGRNSPLHV. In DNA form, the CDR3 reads TGTGCCAGCAGCCGGGAGACAGGCCGCAATTCACCCCTCCACGTT.

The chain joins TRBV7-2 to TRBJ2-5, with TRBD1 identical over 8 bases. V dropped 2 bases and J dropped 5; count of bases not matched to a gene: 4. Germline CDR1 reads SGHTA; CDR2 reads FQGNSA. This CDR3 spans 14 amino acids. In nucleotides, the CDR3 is TGTGCCAGCAGCTTAAATAGACAGGGGGAGACCCAGTACTTC. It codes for CASSLNRQGETQYF. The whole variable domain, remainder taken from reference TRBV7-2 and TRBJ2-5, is GAGVSQSPSNKVTEKGKDVELRCDPISGHTALYWYRQSLGQGLEFLIYFQGNSAPDKSGLPSDRFSAERTGGSVSTLTIQRTQQEDSAVYLCASSLNRQGETQYFGPGTRLLVL.

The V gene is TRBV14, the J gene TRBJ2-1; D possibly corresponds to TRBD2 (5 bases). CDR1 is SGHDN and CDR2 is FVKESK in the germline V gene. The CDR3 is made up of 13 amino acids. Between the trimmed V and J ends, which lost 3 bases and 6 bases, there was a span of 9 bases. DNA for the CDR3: TGTGCCAGCAGCCAGACGGGGTTCAATGAGCAGTTCTTC. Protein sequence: CASSQTGFNEQFF.

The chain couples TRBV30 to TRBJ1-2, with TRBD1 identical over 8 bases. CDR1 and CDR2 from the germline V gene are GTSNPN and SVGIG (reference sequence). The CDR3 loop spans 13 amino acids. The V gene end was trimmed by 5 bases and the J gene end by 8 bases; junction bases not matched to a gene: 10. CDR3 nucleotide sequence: TGTGCCTGGGACAGGGGATCGGGTGAGGGCTACACCTTC. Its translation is CAWDRGSGEGYTF.

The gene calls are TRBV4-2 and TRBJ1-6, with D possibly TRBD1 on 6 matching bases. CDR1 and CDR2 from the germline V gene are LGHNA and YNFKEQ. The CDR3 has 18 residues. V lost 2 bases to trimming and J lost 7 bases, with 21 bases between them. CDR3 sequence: CASSQPGGPGAINSPLHF. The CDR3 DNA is TGTGCCAGCAGCCAACCGGGCGGGCCAGGGGCAATAAATTCACCCCTCCACTTT.

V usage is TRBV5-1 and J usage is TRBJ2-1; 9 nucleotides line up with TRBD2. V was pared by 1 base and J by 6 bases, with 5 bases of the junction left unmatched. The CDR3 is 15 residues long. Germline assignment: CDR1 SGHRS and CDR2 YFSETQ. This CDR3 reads CASSLSLAGSNEQFF. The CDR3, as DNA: TGCGCCAGCAGCTTGTCTCTAGCGGGGAGCAATGAGCAGTTCTTC.

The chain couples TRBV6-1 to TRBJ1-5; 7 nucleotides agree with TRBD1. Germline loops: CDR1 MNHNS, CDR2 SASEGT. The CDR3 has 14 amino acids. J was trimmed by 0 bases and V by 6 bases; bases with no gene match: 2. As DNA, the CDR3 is TGTGCCAGCAGGGGGACAGTTAGCAATCAGCCCCAGCATTTT. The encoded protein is CASRGTVSNQPQHF.

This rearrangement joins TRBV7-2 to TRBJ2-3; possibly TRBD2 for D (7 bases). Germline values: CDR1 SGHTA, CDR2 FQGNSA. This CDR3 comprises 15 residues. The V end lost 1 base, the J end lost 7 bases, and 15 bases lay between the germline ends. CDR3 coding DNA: TGTGCCAGCAGCTTAGACCCCGGGGGGCCGAATACGCAGTATTTT. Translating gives CASSLDPGGPNTQYF.

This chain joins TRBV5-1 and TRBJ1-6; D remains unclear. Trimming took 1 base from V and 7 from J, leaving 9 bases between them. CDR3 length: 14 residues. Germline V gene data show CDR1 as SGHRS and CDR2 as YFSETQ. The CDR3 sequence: CASSLIGENSPLHF. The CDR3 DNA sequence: TGCGCCAGCAGCTTGATCGGGGAGAATTCACCCCTCCACTTT.

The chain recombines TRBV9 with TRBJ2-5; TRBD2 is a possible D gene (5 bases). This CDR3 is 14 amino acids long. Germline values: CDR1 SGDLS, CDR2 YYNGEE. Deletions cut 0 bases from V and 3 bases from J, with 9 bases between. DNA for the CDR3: TGTGCCAGCAGCGTAGGAGGGCCAAAAGAGACCCAGTACTTC. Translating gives CASSVGGPKETQYF.

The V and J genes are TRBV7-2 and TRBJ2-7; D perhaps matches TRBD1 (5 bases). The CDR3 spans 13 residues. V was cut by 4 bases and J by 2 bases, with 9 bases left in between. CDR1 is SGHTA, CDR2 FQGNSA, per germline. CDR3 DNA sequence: TGTGCCAGCAGCTCCCTAGGGGCCTACGAGCAGTACTTC. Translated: CASSSLGAYEQYF.

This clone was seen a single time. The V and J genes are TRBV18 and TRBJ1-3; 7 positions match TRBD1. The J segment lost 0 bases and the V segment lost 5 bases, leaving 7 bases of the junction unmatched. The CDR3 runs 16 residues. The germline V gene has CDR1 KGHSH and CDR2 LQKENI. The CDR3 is CASSKGQPLSGNTIYF. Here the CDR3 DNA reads TGTGCCAGCTCAAAGGGACAGCCACTCTCTGGAAACACCATATATTTT.

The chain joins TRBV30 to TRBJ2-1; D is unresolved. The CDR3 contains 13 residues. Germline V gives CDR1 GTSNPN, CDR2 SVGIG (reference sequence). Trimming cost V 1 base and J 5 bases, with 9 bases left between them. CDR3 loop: CAWSARFDNEQFF. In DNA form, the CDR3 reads TGTGCCTGGAGTGCCCGGTTCGACAATGAGCAGTTCTTC.

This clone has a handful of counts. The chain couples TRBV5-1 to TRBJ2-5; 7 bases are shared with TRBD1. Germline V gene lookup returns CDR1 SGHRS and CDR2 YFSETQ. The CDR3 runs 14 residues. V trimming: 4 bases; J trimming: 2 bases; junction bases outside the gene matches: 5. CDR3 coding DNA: TGCGCCAGCAGCATAGGGACAGAACAAGAGACCCAGTACTTC. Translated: CASSIGTEQETQYF.

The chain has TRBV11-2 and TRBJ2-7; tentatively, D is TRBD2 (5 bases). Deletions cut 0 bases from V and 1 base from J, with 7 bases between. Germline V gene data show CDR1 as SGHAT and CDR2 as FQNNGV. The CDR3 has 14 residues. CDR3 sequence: CASSLDRGSYEQYF. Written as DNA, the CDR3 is TGTGCCAGCAGCTTAGATCGGGGTTCCTACGAGCAGTACTTC.

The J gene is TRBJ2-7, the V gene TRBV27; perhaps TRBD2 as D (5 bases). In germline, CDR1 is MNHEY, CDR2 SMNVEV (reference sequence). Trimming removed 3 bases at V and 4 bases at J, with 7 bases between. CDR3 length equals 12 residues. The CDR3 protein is CASSFRGYEQYF. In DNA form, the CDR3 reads TGTGCCAGCAGTTTTAGAGGGTACGAGCAGTACTTC.

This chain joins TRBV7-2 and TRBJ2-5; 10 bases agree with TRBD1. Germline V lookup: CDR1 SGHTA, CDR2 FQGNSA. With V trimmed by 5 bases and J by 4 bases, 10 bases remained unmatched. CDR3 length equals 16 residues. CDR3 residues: CASSGRQGASGETQYF. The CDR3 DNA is TGTGCCAGCAGCGGACGACAGGGGGCTTCAGGAGAGACCCAGTACTTC.

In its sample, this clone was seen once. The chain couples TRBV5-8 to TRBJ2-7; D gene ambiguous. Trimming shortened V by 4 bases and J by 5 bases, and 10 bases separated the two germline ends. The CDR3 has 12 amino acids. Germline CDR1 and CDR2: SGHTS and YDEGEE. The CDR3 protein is CASSLEVDEQYF. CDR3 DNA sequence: TGTGCCAGCAGCCTCGAGGTGGACGAGCAGTACTTC.

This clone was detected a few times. The CDR3 DNA reads TGTGCCAGCAGTTTAGTGGCAGCTAACTATGGCTACACCTTC. Translating gives CASSLVAANYGYTF. This chain connects TRBV28 to TRBJ1-2; D not resolved. CDR3 length: 14 amino acids. CDR1 is MDHEN and CDR2 is SYDVKM in the germline V gene. The V end was cut by 2 bases, the J end by 0 bases, with 7 bases between.

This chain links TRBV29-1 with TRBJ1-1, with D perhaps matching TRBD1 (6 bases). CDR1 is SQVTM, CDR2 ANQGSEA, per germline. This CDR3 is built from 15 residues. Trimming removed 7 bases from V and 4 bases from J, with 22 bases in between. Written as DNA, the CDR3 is TGCAGCGGAAACCGGAACAGGGCTGTAGGCACTGAAGCTTTCTTT. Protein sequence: CSGNRNRAVGTEAFF.

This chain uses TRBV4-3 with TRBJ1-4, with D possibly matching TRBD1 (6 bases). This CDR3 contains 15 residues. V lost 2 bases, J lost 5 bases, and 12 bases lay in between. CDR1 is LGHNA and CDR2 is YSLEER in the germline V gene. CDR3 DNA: TGCGCCAGCAGCCAATCCGGGCAGGGGAATGAAAAACTGTTTTTT. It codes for CASSQSGQGNEKLFF.